The present T cell receptor beta chain was sequenced within a study of CD8 T cells in ankylosing spondylitis. V shed 5 bases, J shed 5 bases, and the junction held 5 bases outside the gene matches. The CDR3 length is 13 residues. CDR1 is SGHAT, CDR2 FQNNGV, per germline. This clonotype rates as medium-sized. Its antigen is unknown. Findings and limits, study-wide: Made up of about eight highly homologous variants, a TCR beta motif appeared characteristic of ankylosing spondylitis blood.

Using quantitative 5'-RACE with molecular barcodes, the authors made TCR beta libraries. TCRdb re-called the 5' RACE reads through MiXCR, storing one row per CDR3 protein. This sample has 100,000 or so distinct CDR3 sequences, with around 24% found just once. Sample: synovial fluid, either unsorted or a sorted T cell fraction (not recorded which). The receptor was derived from a male donor with ankylosing spondylitis. The V call is TRBV11-2, the J call TRBJ1-1; TRBD1 matches 7 bases. The CDR3 DNA reads TGTGCCAGCAGCGACAGGGTTGGGACTGAAGCTTTCTTT. Residues: CASSDRVGTEAFF.